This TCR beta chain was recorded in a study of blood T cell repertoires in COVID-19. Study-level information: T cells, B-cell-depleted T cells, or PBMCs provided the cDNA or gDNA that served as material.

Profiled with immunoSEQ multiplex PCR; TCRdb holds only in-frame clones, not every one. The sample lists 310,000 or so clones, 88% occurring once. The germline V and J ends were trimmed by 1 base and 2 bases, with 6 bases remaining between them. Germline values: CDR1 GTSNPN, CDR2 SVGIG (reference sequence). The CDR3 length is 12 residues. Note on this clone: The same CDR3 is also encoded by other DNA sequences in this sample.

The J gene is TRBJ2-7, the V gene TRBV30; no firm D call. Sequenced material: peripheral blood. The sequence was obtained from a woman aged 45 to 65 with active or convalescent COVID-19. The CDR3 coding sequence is TGTGCCTGGAGTGACAGAGCCTACGAGCAGTACTTC. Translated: CAWSDRAYEQYF.